This T cell receptor beta chain was recovered during a study of human T cells and chemical hapten exposure. The table lists this clonotype with a few counts. CDR3 length: 15 residues. Germline loops: CDR1 SGHAT, CDR2 FQDESV (reference sequence). The V end was cut by 7 bases, the J end by 4 bases, with 18 bases between. The time point here: pre-sensitization, week 0. Treatment indicated: therapeutic diphenylcyclopropenone sensitization with weekly scalp DPC. Each CDR3 protein is one row after TCRdb ran MiXCR on the RACE reads. Of about 270,000 distinct CDR3 sequences in the sample, roughly 7.7% were seen once.

The V and J genes are TRBV11-1 and TRBJ2-3; tentative D call: TRBD2 (6 bases). The TCR comes from a man between 18 and 35 years old with alopecia areata. Some clones in this sample may be carry-over from other donors' samples. This sample comprised whole blood, obtained in connection with sensitization to the hapten diphenylcyclopropenone (DPC). CDR3 in amino acids: CASNPTPGDPDTQYF. The CDR3 nucleotides are TGTGCCAGCAACCCCACTCCGGGGGATCCAGATACGCAGTATTTT.